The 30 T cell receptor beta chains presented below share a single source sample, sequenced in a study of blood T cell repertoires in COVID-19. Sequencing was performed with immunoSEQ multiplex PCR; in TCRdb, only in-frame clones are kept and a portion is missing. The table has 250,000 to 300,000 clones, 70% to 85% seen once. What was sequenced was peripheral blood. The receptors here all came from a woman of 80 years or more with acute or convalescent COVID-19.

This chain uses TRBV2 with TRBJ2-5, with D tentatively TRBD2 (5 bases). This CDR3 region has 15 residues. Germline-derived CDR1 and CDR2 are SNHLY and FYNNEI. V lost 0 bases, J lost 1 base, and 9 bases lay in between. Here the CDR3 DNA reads TGTGCCAGCAGTGAAGCTCGCGGAGGCCAAGAGACCCAGTACTTC. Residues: CASSEARGGQETQYF.

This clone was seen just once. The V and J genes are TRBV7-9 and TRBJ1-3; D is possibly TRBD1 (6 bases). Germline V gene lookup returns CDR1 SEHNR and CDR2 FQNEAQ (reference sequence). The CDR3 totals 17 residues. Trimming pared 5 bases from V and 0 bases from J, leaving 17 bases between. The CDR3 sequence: CASSPRQANPSGNTIYF. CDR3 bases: TGTGCCAGCAGCCCGCGACAGGCGAATCCCTCTGGAAACACCATATATTTT. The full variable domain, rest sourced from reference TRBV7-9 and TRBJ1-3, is DTGVSQNPRHKITKRGQNVTFRCDPISEHNRLYWYRQTLGQGPEFLTYFQNEAQLEKSRLLSDRFSAERPKGSFSTLEIQRTEQGDSAMYLCASSPRQANPSGNTIYFGEGSWLTVV.

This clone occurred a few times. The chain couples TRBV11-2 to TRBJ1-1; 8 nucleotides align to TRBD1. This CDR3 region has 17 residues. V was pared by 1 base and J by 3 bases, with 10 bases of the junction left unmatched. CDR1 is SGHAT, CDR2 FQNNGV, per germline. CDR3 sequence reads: CASSLVQGARRYTEAFF. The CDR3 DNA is TGTGCCAGCAGCTTAGTCCAGGGGGCTCGGCGGTACACTGAAGCTTTCTTT.

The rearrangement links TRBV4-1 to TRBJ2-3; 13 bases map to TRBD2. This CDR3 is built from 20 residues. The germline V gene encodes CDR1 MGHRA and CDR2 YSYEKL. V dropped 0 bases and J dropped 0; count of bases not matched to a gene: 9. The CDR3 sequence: CASSQEVGLAGSSSTDTQYF. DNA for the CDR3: TGCGCCAGCAGCCAAGAAGTGGGACTAGCGGGATCTTCTAGCACAGATACGCAGTATTTT.

CDR3 sequence reads: CAISDNSRTNEKLFF. In nucleotides, the CDR3 is TGTGCCATCAGTGACAACAGTCGGACTAATGAAAAACTGTTTTTT. This chain links TRBV10-3 with TRBJ1-4; D not certain. CDR3 length equals 15 residues. Trimming removed 3 bases from V and 2 bases from J, with 10 bases in between. Germline V gene data show CDR1 as ENHRY and CDR2 as SYGVKD.

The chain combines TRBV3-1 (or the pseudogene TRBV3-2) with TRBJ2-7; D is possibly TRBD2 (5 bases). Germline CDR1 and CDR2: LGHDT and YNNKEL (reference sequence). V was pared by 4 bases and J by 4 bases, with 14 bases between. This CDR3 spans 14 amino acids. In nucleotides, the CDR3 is TGTGCCAGCAGCCGAAGTGGCGGGCAGTACGAGCAGTACTTC. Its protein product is CASSRSGGQYEQYF.

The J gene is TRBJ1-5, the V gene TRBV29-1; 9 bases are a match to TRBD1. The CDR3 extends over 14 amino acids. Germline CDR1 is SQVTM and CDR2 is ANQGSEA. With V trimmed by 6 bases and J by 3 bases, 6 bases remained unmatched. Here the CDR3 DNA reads TGCAGCGTGCCGGGACAGGGACCCAATCAGCCCCAGCATTTT. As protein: CSVPGQGPNQPQHF.

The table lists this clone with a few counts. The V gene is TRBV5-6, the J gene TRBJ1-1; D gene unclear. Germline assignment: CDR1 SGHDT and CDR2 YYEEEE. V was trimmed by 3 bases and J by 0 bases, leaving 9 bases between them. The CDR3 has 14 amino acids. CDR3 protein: CASSWGGMNTEAFF. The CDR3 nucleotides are TGTGCCAGCAGCTGGGGAGGTATGAACACTGAAGCTTTCTTT.

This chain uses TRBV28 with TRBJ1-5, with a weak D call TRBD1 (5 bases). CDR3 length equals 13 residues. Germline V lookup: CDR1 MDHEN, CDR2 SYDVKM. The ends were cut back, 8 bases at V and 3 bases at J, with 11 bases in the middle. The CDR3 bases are TGTGCCAGCGGTCGACAGCTCAATCAGCCCCAGCATTTT. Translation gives CASGRQLNQPQHF.

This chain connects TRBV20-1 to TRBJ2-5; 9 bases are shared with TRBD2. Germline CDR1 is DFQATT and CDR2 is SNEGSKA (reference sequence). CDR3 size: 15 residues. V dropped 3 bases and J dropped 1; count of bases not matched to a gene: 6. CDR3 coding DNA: TGCAGTGCTAGTTTAGCGGGAGTCCTCCAAGAGACCCAGTACTTC. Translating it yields CSASLAGVLQETQYF.

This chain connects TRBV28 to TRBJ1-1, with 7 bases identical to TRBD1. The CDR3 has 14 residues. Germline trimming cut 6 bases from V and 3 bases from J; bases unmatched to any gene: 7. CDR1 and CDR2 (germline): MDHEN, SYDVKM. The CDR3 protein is CASRRGLGDTEAFF. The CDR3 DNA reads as TGTGCCAGCAGGAGGGGGCTGGGGGACACTGAAGCTTTCTTT.

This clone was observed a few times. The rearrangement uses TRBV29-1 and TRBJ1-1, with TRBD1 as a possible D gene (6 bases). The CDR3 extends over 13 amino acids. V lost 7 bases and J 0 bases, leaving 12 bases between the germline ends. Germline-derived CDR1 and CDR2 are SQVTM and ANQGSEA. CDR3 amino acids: CSAVQGVNTEAFF. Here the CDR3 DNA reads TGCAGCGCAGTACAGGGAGTGAACACTGAAGCTTTCTTT.

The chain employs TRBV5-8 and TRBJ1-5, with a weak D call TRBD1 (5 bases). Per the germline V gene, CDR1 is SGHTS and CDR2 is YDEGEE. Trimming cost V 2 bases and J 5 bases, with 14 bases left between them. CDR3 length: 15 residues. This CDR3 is CASSFSEGFDQPQHF. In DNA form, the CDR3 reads TGTGCCAGCAGCTTCTCGGAGGGGTTCGATCAGCCCCAGCATTTT.

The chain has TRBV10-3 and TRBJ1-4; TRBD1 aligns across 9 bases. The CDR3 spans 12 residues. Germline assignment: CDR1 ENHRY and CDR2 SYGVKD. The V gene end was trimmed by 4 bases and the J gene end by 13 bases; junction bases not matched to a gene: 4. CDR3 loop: CAISADRGILFF. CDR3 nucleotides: TGTGCCATCAGTGCGGACAGGGGTATACTGTTTTTT.

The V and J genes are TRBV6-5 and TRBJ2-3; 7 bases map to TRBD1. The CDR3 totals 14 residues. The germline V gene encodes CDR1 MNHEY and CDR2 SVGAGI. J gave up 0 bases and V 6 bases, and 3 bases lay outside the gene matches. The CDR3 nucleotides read TGTGCCAGCAGGACCAGGGGGAGCACAGATACGCAGTATTTT. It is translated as CASRTRGSTDTQYF.

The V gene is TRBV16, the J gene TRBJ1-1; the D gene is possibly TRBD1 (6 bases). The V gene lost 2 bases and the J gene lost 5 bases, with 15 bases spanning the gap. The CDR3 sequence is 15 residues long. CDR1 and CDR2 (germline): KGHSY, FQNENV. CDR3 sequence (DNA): TGTGCCAGCAGCCAAGTCGGGGGGCCGGGGACTGAAGCTTTCTTT. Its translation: CASSQVGGPGTEAFF.

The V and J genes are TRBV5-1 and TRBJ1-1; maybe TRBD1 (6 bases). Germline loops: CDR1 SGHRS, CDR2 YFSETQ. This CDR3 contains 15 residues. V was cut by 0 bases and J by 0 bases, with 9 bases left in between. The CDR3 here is CASSLGDNLNTEAFF. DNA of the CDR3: TGCGCCAGCAGCTTGGGGGACAACCTGAACACTGAAGCTTTCTTT.

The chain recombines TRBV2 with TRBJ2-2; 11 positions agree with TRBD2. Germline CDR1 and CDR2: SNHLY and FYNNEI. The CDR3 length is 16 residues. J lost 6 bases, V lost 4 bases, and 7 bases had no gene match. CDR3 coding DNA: TGTGCCAGCAGTGTTTTAGCGGGAGGGCCCGCCGGGGAGCTGTTTTTT. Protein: CASSVLAGGPAGELFF.

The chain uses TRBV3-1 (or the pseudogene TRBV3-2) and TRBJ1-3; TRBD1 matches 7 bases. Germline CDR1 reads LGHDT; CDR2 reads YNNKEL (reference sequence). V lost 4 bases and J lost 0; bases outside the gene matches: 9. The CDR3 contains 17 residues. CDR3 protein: CASSPSGTAFSGNTIYF. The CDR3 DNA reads TGTGCCAGCAGCCCCTCTGGGACAGCGTTCTCTGGAAACACCATATATTTT.

This chain's CDR3 is CASSEGQANSPLHF. The DNA of the CDR3 is TGTGCCAGCAGTGAGGGCCAGGCTAATTCACCCCTCCACTTT. This chain joins TRBV2 and TRBJ1-6; the D is unclear. The CDR3 is 14 residues long. CDR1 is SNHLY and CDR2 is FYNNEI in the germline V gene. Trimming took off 3 bases at V and 6 bases at J, with 9 bases between the two ends.

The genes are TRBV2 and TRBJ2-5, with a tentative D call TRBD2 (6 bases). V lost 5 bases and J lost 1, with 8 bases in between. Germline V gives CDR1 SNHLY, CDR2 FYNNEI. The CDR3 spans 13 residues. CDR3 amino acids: CASSRDFQETQYF. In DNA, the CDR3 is TGTGCCAGCAGTAGGGACTTCCAAGAGACCCAGTACTTC. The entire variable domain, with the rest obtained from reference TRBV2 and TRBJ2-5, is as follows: EPEVTQTPSHQVTQMGQEVILRCVPISNHLYFYWYRQILGQKVEFLVSFYNNEISEKSEIFDDQFSVERPDGSNFTLKIRSTKLEDSAMYFCASSRDFQETQYFGPGTRLLVL.

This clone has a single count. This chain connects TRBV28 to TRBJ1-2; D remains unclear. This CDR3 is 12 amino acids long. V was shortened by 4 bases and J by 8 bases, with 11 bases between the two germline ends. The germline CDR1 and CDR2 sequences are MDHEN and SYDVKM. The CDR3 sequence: CASSSPGGGYTF. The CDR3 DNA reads TGTGCCAGCAGTTCTCCCGGCGGGGGCTACACCTTC.

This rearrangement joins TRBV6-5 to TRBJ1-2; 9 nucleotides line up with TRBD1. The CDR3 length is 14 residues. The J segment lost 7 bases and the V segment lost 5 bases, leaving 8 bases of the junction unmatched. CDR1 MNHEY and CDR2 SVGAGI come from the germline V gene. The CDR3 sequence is CASSPGQGVGGYTF. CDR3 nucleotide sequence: TGTGCCAGCAGTCCGGGACAGGGTGTCGGTGGCTACACCTTC.

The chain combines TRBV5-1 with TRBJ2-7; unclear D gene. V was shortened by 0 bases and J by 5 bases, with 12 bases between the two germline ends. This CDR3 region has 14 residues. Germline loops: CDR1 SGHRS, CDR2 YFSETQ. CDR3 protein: CASSLGPGSHEQYF. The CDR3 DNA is TGCGCCAGCAGCTTGGGTCCGGGTTCCCACGAGCAGTACTTC.

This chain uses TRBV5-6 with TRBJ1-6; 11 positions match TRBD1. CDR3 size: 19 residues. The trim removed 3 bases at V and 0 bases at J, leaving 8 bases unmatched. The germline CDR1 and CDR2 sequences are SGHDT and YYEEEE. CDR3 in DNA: TGTGCCAGCAGCTCCGGACAGGGGGCCTTGGGCTCCTATAATTCACCCCTCCACTTT. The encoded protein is CASSSGQGALGSYNSPLHF.

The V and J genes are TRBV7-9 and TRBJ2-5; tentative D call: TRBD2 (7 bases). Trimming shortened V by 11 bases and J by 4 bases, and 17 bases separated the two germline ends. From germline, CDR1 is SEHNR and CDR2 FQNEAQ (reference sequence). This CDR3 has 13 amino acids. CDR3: CASTLAGAETQYF. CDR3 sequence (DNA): TGTGCCTCCACTCTGGCGGGGGCAGAGACCCAGTACTTC.

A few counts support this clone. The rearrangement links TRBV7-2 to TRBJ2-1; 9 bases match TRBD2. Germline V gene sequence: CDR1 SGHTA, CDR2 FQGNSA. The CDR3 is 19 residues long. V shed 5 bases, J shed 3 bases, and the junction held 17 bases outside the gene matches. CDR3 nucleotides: TGTGCCAGCAGCACACGGGGGGCTAGCGGGACCTTCGTCTACAATGAGCAGTTCTTC. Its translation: CASSTRGASGTFVYNEQFF. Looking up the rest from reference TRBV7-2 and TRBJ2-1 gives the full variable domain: GAGVSQSPSNKVTEKGKDVELRCDPISGHTALYWYRQSLGQGLEFLIYFQGNSAPDKSGLPSDRFSAERTGGSVSTLTIQRTQQEDSAVYLCASSTRGASGTFVYNEQFFGPGTRLTVL.

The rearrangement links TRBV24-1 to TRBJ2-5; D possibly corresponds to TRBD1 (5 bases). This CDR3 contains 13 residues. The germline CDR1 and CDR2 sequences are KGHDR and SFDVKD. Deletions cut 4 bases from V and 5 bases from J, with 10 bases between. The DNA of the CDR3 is TGTGCCACCAGTGACAGGGCTCCCGAGACCCAGTACTTC. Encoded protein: CATSDRAPETQYF.

The CDR3 here is CASSPSMGAGAEAFF. The CDR3 region has the DNA TGTGCCAGCAGCCCATCCATGGGGGCGGGGGCTGAAGCTTTCTTT. The chain combines TRBV7-8 with TRBJ1-1, with a tentative D call TRBD1 (6 bases). V shed 5 bases and J shed 6 bases, with 19 bases lying between them. In germline, CDR1 is SGHVS, CDR2 FQNEAQ. CDR3 size: 15 residues.

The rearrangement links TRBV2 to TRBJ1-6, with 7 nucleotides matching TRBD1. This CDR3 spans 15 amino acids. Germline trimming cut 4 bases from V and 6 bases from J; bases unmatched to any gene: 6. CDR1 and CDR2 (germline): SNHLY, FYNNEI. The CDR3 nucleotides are TGTGCCAGCAGTGTGGAGACAGGGTCTAATTCACCCCTCCACTTT. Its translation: CASSVETGSNSPLHF.